This TCR beta chain was retrieved from a study of T cells in Graves' hyperthyroidism and ophthalmopathy. Ahead of any ophthalmopathy symptoms, the blood sample was obtained at the first diagnosis of hyperthyroidism. This sample holds PBMCs from less than 13 ml fresh peripheral blood. The length of the CDR3 is 12 residues. Trimming shortened V by 3 bases and J by 5 bases, and 8 bases separated the two germline ends. Germline-derived CDR1 and CDR2 are MDHEN and SYDVKM. Amplified regions were TCR beta CDR3 sequences from RNA transcripts. The TCR CDR3 first-round RT-PCR relied on the HTBI primer set. In TCRdb, the multiplex PCR reads were re-called with MiXCR into one record per CDR3 protein. The sample shows 550,000 to 650,000 distinct CDR3 sequences, approximately 14% of them seen only once. The table lists this clonotype with many counts.

The specimen was blood. This sequence was found in a woman aged 25 to 39 with Graves' hyperthyroidism that later progressed to Graves' ophthalmopathy. V gene TRBV28 combines with J gene TRBJ2-7; D ambiguous. CDR3 protein: CASSFVENEQYF. DNA for the CDR3: TGTGCCAGCAGTTTCGTAGAAAACGAGCAGTACTTC.